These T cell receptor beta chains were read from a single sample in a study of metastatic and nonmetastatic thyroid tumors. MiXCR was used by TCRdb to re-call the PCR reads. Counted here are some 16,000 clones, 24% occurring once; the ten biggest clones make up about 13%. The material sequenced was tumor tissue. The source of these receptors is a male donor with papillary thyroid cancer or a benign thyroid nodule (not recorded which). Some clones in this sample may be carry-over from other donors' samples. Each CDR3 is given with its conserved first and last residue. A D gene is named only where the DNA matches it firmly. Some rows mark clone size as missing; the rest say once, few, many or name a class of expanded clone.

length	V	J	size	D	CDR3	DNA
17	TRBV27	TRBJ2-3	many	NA	CASSFGGPVVVADTQYF	TGTGCCAGCAGTTTTGGGGGTCCCGTGGTCGTTGCAGATACGCAGTATTTT
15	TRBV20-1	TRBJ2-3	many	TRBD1	CSAGSGQGASDTQYF	TGCAGTGCTGGATCGGGACAGGGGGCATCGGATACGCAGTATTTT
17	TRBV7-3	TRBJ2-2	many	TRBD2	CASSNQAGGPNTGELFF	TGTGCCAGCAGCAACCAAGCGGGGGGGCCGAACACCGGGGAGCTGTTTTTT
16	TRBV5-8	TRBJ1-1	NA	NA	CASSLVSEAGNTEAFF	TGTGCCAGCAGCTTGGTATCGGAGGCAGGGAACACTGAAGCTTTCTTT
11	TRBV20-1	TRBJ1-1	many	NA	CSVGGNTEAFF	TGCAGTGTTGGGGGGAACACTGAAGCTTTCTTT
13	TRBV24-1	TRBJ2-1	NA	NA	CATGDGSMGEQFF	TGTGCCACCGGGGACGGGAGTATGGGTGAGCAATTCTTC
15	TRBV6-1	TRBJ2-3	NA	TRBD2	CASSRLAVVTDTQYF	TGTGCCAGCAGTAGACTAGCAGTGGTCACAGATACGCAGTATTTT
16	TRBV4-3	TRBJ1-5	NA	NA	CASSQDSGDFNQPQHF	TGCGCCAGCAGCCAAGACTCGGGGGACTTCAATCAGCCCCAGCATTTT
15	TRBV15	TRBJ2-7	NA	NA	CATSRGGTSSYEQYF	TGTGCCACCAGCAGGGGGGGTACGAGCTCCTACGAGCAGTACTTC
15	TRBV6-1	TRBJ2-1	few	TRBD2	CASGRGVLVYDEQFF	TGTGCCAGCGGGCGGGGGGTCCTTGTCTACGATGAGCAGTTCTTC
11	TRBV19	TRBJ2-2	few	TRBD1	CYRGQDGELFF	TGCTATAGGGGGCAGGACGGGGAGCTGTTTTTT
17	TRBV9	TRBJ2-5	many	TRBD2	CASSPTPGLAGGETQYF	TGTGCCAGCAGCCCCACACCAGGACTAGCGGGAGGGGAGACCCAGTACTTC
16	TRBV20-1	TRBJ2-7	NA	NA	CSASSLLDSPWREQYF	TGCAGTGCTTCATCTCTCCTTGACAGTCCGTGGAGGGAGCAGTACTTC
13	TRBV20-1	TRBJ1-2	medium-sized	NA	CSARDSRDYGYTF	TGCAGTGCTAGGGACAGTCGGGACTATGGCTACACCTTC
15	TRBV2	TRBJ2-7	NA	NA	CASSSRPGDSYEQYF	TGTGCCAGCAGCTCCCGACCGGGGGACTCCTACGAGCAGTACTTC
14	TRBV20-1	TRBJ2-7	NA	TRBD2	CSARDVAGAGEQYF	TGCAGTGCTAGAGATGTAGCGGGAGCGGGTGAGCAGTACTTC
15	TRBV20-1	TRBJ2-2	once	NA	CSSRPGTRNTGELFF	TGCAGTTCCAGACCCGGGACCAGGAACACCGGGGAGCTGTTTTTT
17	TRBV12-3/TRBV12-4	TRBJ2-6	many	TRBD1	CASTPGQGGLGANVLTF	TGTGCCAGCACCCCAGGACAGGGTGGGCTTGGGGCCAACGTCCTGACTTTC
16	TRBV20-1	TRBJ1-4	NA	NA	CSASAGRERRSEKLFF	TGCAGTGCTAGTGCTGGGAGGGAAAGAAGGAGCGAAAAACTGTTTTTT
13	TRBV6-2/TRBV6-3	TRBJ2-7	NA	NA	CASIGHISYEQYF	TGTGCCAGCATCGGACACATTTCCTACGAGCAGTACTTC
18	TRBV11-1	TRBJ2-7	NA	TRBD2	CASSLAWTSGTISYEQYF	TGTGCCAGCAGCTTAGCGTGGACTAGCGGGACGATCTCCTACGAGCAGTACTTC
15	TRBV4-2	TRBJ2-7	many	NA	CASSQDVSGTYEQYF	TGTGCCAGCAGCCAAGACGTCTCGGGAACCTACGAGCAGTACTTC
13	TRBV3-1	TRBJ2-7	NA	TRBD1	CASSPDRGLRQYF	TGTGCCAGCAGCCCCGACAGGGGTTTAAGGCAGTACTTC
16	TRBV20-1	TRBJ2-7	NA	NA	CSASEGVSFSAYEQYF	TGCAGTGCATCCGAAGGGGTGTCATTTTCTGCCTACGAGCAGTACTTC
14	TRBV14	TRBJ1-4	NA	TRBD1	CASSQGTGDEKLFF	TGTGCCAGCAGCCAAGGGACAGGGGATGAAAAACTGTTTTTT
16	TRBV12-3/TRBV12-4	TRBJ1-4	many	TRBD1	CASSRLQDRANEKLFF	TGTGCCAGCAGTCGGCTTCAGGACAGGGCGAATGAAAAACTGTTTTTT
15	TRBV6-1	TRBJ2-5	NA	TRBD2	CASKGSAGGMKTQYF	TGTGCCAGCAAGGGTTCGGCGGGGGGGATGAAGACCCAGTACTTC
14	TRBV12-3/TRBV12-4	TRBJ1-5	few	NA	CASSFRASNQPQHF	TGTGCCAGCAGTTTCAGGGCAAGCAATCAGCCCCAGCATTTT
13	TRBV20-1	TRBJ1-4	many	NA	CSAHQAGGEKLFF	TGCAGTGCCCACCAGGCTGGGGGGGAAAAACTGTTTTTT
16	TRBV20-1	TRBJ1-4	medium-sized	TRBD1	CSALSDRDGYSEKLFF	TGCAGTGCTCTATCCGACAGGGATGGGTATAGTGAAAAACTGTTTTTT
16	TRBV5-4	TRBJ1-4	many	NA	CASSRGAGSTNEKLFF	TGTGCCAGCAGCCGCGGGGCGGGATCAACTAATGAAAAACTGTTTTTT
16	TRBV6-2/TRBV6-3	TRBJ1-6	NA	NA	CASSYSGSSYNSPLHF	TGTGCCAGCAGTTACTCGGGGAGCTCCTATAATTCACCCCTCCACTTT